The clone carrying this T cell receptor beta chain was counted at least ten times. Its matching antigen is unknown. The sample comes from a study of T cells in Graves' hyperthyroidism and ophthalmopathy. Whole-study context: Pretreatment peripheral blood was obtained at initial diagnosis.

It was considered stable Graves' hyperthyroidism when ophthalmopathy did not progress within 18 months. TCR beta CDR3 regions were amplified from RNA. Using the HTBI primer set, a first-round RT-PCR was run on the TCR CDR3. TCRdb ran MiXCR on the multiplex PCR reads and lists one entry per CDR3 protein. The sample includes around 180,000 distinct CDR3 sequences, about a sixth of them seen just once. The study's findings and limits: Ophthalmopathy could be told apart from stable hyperthyroidism with a 13 V-J model. Most thyroid clonotypes expanded above 0.001 were also detected in blood.

Between the trimmed V and J ends, which lost 0 bases and 1 base, there was a span of 11 bases. The germline V gene has CDR1 KGHSH and CDR2 LQKENI. The CDR3 has 16 residues. Sequencing input: blood. The chain is built from TRBV18 and TRBJ2-3; D remains ambiguous. The sequence derives from a woman aged 50 to 60 with Graves' hyperthyroidism. In DNA, the CDR3 is TGTGCCAGCTCACCACCGGTGGGCGGAGGCACAGATACGCAGTATTTT. Amino acids: CASSPPVGGGTDTQYF.